This T cell receptor (beta chain) is drawn from a study of shared clonotypes between healthy human individuals. At the level of the study: Researchers assigned three CD4 naive, three CD4 memory, two CD8 naive and one CD8 memory plate to each donor.

A word on this clone: Antigen specificity is unknown.

Whole-study findings and limits: Four donors showed sharing of roughly 5% of naive CD4 clonotypes.

Original processing notes: Junction-only immunoSEQ data arrived without quality scores, meaning filtering differed. Generated by immunoSEQ multiplex PCR, the TCRdb table keeps only in-frame clones and is missing some. The DNA was the basis for D and trimming; V, J and clone size are from that table. The table has approximately 810,000 clones, about 92% seen once. Only CD45RO-negative cells positively selected for CCR7 counted as naive CD8 cells, so terminally differentiated effector memory CD45RA+ cells were excluded. The sequencing sample was made of naive CD8+ T cells sorted from blood. This clonotype was sampled from a man younger than 40 in good health.

The CDR3 spells CATSSRPAAYEQYF. The CDR3 DNA follows: TGTGCCACCAGCTCGCGCCCGGCCGCCTACGAGCAGTACTTC. The chain combines TRBV15 with TRBJ2-7; no firm D call. Germline loops: CDR1 LNHNV, CDR2 YYDKDF (reference sequence). The V end lost 5 bases, the J end lost 2 bases, and 13 bases lay between the germline ends. The length of the CDR3 is 14 residues. The complete variable domain, with remaining parts taken from reference TRBV15 and TRBJ2-7, reads DAMVIQNPRYQVTQFGKPVTLSCSQTLNHNVMYWYQQKSSQAPKLLFHYYDKDFNNEADTPDNFQSRRPNTSFCFLDIRSPGLGDTAMYLCATSSRPAAYEQYFGPGTRLTVT.